This T cell receptor beta chain comes out of a study of T-cell memory formation after mild COVID-19. Study-wide results and caveats: Whether day 37 second-wave clones are SARS-CoV-2-specific was not confirmed. Contracting CD4+ clones lay largely in CM and EM, with CD8+ ones residing in EMRA.

This clonotype was seen only a few times. The antigen is not known. TCR alpha and TCR beta cDNA libraries carrying sample barcodes and UMIs were produced by 5'RACE using constant-segment primers. TCRdb itself ran the 5' RACE reads through MiXCR, one entry per CDR3 protein. This sample yields approximately 300,000 distinct CDR3 sequences, of which about a sixth are seen a single time; 22% belongs to the top ten. V lost 6 bases and J lost 3, with 12 bases in between. This CDR3 has 14 residues. The receptor was isolated from a young man who had mild COVID-19 (a few samples of this study predate the infection). Cell type and time point are not known. Sequenced input: PBMCs or a T cell subset sorted from them (not recorded which). V usage is TRBV12-3 or TRBV12-4 and J usage is TRBJ1-5; D not certain. CDR3 loop: CASSPTSPNQPQHF. As DNA, the CDR3 is TGTGCCAGCAGCCCGACAAGTCCCAATCAGCCCCAGCATTTT.